The source of this T cell receptor beta chain is a study of cytomegalovirus exposure and HLA in healthy donors. Regarding the study as a whole: The study designated 150 to 200 TCR beta chains cytomegalovirus-associated. There were several of the most significant clusters that appeared linked to common viral pathogens in a later analysis. Researchers reported that a few CMV-associated chains were confirmed in vitro as CMV antigen-specific.

The sample holds a few counts of this clone. Its target is unknown. The CDR3 has 14 amino acids. V lost 6 bases and J 8 bases, leaving 16 bases between the germline ends. CDR1 and CDR2 from the germline V gene are MNHEY and SVGAGI. PCR was performed using 60 Vbeta and 13 Jbeta primers. Repertoires were generated with immunoSEQ multiplex PCR, while TCRdb's copy carries only in-frame clones and drops some. The sample lists 80,000 to 95,000 clones, 55% to 65% occurring once. The V call is TRBV6-5, the J call TRBJ1-4; possibly TRBD1 for D (6 bases). Sequencing used PBMCs. The receptor was isolated from a human donor in good health. CDR3 DNA sequence: TGTGCCAGCAGCCCCCCAGGGGTTGGAGAAAAACTGTTTTTT. This sequence encodes CASSPPGVGEKLFF.